This entry is about one T cell receptor beta chain. Trimming cost V 4 bases and J 4 bases; bases outside gene matches: 4. Germline loops: CDR1 LNHDA, CDR2 SQIVND (reference sequence). This CDR3 is built from 14 residues. These data belong to a study of blood T cell repertoires in COVID-19. On the study more broadly: Some COVID-19 samples were acute and others convalescent; all came from the United States, Italy and Spain. Sample material is recorded as cDNA or gDNA derived from T cells, B-cell-depleted T cells, or PBMCs.

Study processing details: Using reference gene primer amplification, nucleated cell counts were estimated. Clones were read by immunoSEQ multiplex PCR, and TCRdb kept only the in-frame ones, dropping some. D and trimming were read from the DNA, whereas the V and J calls and clone size are those reported in that table. The sample yields 15,000 to 20,000 clones, 85% to 90% seen once. Input material: peripheral blood. The receptor comes from a human donor in a cohort sampled during active COVID-19. The chain is built from TRBV19 and TRBJ2-7, with TRBD1 matching over 10 bases. CDR3 sequence (DNA): TGTGCCAGTAGTAGGGACAGGGGAAGGTACGAGCAGTACTTC. It translates to CASSRDRGRYEQYF.